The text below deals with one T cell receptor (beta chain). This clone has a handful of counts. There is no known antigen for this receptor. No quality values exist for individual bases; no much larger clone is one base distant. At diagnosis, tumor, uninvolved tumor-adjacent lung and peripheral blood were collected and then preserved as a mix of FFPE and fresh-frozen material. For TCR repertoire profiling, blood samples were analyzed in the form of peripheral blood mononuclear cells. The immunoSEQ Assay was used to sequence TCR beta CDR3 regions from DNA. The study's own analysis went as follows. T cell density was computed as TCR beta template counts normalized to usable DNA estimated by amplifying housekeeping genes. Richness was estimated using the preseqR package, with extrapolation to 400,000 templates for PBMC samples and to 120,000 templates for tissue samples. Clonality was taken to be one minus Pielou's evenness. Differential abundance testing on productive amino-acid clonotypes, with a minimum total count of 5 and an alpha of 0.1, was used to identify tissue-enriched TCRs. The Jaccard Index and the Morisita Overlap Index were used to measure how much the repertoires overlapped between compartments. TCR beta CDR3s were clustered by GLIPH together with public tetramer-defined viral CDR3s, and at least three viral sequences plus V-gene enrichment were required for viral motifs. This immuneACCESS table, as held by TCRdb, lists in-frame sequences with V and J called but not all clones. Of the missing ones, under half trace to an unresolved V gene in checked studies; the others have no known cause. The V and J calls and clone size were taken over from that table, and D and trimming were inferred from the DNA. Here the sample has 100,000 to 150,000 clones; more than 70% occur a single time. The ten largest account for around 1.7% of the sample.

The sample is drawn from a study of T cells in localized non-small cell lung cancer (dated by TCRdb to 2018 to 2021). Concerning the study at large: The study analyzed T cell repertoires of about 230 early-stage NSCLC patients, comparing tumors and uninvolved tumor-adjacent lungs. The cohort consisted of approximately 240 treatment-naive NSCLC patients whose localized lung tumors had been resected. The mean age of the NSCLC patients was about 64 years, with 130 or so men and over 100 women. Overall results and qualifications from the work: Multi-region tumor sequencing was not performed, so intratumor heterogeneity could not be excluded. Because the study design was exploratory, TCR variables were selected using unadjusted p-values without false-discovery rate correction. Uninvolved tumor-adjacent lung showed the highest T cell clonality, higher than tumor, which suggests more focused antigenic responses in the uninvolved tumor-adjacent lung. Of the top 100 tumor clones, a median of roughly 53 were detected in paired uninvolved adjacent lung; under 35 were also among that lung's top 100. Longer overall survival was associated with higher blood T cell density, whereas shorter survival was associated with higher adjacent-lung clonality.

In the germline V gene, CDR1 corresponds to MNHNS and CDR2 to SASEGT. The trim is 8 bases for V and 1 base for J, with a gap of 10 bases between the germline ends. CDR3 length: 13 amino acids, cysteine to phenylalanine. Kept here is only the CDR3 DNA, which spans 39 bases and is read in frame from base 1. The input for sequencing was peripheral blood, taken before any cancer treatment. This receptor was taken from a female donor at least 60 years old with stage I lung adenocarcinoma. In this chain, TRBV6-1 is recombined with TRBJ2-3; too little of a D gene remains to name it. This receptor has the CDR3 CASRRIGTDTQYF. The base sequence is TGTGCCAGCCGGCGGATCGGCACAGATACGCAGTATTTT.